A single sample is the source of the 15 T cell receptor beta chains below, sequenced in a study of cytomegalovirus exposure and HLA in healthy donors. It was with 60 Vbeta and 13 Jbeta primers that the PCR ran. Assay used: immunoSEQ multiplex PCR; TCRdb lists only in-frame clones, some missing. The repertoire has more than 75,000 clones, roughly 85% of them found once; the top ten carry 2% to 3%. Sample: PBMCs. These TCRs come from a man aged 30 to 39 in good health and CMV-seronegative.

V is TRBV9 and J is TRBJ1-4, with TRBD1 matching over 8 bases. This CDR3 has 15 residues. The V gene end was trimmed by 4 bases and the J gene end by 8 bases; junction bases not matched to a gene: 10. Per the germline V gene, CDR1 is SGDLS and CDR2 is YYNGEE. This chain's CDR3 is CASSPTQGGKEKLFF. The CDR3, as DNA: TGTGCCAGCAGCCCCACACAGGGGGGGAAAGAAAAACTGTTTTTT.

The table lists this clone with a count of one. The chain links TRBV5-4 to TRBJ1-2; weak D call: TRBD1 (6 bases). Germline V gene lookup returns CDR1 SGHNT and CDR2 YYREEE (reference sequence). The CDR3 contains 13 residues. V lost 4 bases to trimming and J lost 2 bases, with 9 bases between them. CDR3 coding DNA: TGTGCCAGCAGCCTACAGGGAAACTATGGCTACACCTTC. As protein: CASSLQGNYGYTF.

This clone was seen a single time. This rearrangement joins TRBV28 to TRBJ1-1, with 11 positions matching TRBD1. This CDR3 region has 16 residues. J gave up 3 bases and V 5 bases, and 8 bases lay outside the gene matches. Germline lookup yields CDR1 MDHEN and CDR2 SYDVKM. The CDR3 DNA follows: TGTGCCAGCAGTAGCGGACAGGGGGCTTCGTACACTGAAGCTTTCTTT. Translation gives CASSSGQGASYTEAFF.

The chain joins TRBV28 to TRBJ1-1; possibly TRBD1 for D (6 bases). The CDR3 covers 15 residues. The V gene's germline CDR1 is MDHEN and CDR2 SYDVKM. Deletions cut 3 bases from V and 3 bases from J, with 14 bases between. CDR3 DNA: TGTGCCAGCAGTTTTCGGGGGGGCGCGTACACTGAAGCTTTCTTT. Translated, it gives CASSFRGGAYTEAFF. Together with reference TRBV28 and TRBJ1-1, the CDR3 gives the full variable domain: DVKVTQSSRYLVKRTGEKVFLECVQDMDHENMFWYRQDPGLGLRLIYFSYDVKMKEKGDIPEGYSVSREKKERFSLILESASTNQTSMYLCASSFRGGAYTEAFFGQGTRLTVV.

The chain couples TRBV27 to TRBJ2-7; 8 bases match TRBD1. V gave up 0 bases and J gave up 4 bases; unmatched junction bases: 5. The CDR3 is 15 residues long. Germline V gives CDR1 MNHEY, CDR2 SMNVEV (reference sequence). CDR3 protein: CASSLSWGQVYEQYF. CDR3 sequence (DNA): TGTGCCAGCAGTTTATCGTGGGGACAGGTGTACGAGCAGTACTTC.

This chain joins TRBV7-2 and TRBJ2-2; D is uncertain. The ends were cut back, 6 bases at V and 1 base at J, with 6 bases in the middle. The CDR3 covers 13 residues. CDR1 is SGHTA and CDR2 is FQGNSA in the germline V gene. The CDR3 here is CASRAGNTGELFF. The CDR3 bases are TGTGCCAGCAGGGCAGGGAACACCGGGGAGCTGTTTTTT.

The rearrangement uses TRBV7-9 and TRBJ1-1; tentative D call: TRBD1 (5 bases). Germline assignment: CDR1 SEHNR and CDR2 FQNEAQ (reference sequence). The CDR3 loop spans 17 amino acids. V dropped 5 bases and J dropped 0 bases, with 19 bases sitting between them. The DNA of the CDR3 is TGTGCCAGCAGCCTATCCTATGGGGGGTTTATGAACACTGAAGCTTTCTTT. As protein: CASSLSYGGFMNTEAFF.

This clone appeared a single time. The DNA of the CDR3 is TGCGCCAGCAGCCTCCCCGGACAGGGCTATGGCTACACCTTC. This gives the protein CASSLPGQGYGYTF. J is TRBJ1-2 and V is TRBV4-1, with 8 bases aligning to TRBD1. Looked up from germline, CDR1 is MGHRA and CDR2 is YSYEKL. The V segment lost 4 bases and the J segment 4 bases; nucleotides outside the gene matches: 5. This CDR3 spans 14 amino acids.

The chain has TRBV7-8 and TRBJ2-7; D is perhaps TRBD2 (6 bases). Trimming cost V 5 bases and J 0 bases, with 20 bases left between them. This CDR3 is 17 amino acids long. Germline values: CDR1 SGHVS, CDR2 FQNEAQ. The CDR3 nucleotides are TGTGCCAGCAGCCCCCCGAGCGGGCGGGCGAACTCCTACGAGCAGTACTTC. Amino acid sequence: CASSPPSGRANSYEQYF.

A few counts support this clone. V and J are TRBV13 and TRBJ2-7; 9 bases fit TRBD2. CDR3 length: 12 amino acids. CDR1 and CDR2 (germline): PRHDT, FYEKMQ (reference sequence). V gave up 5 bases and J gave up 9 bases; unmatched junction bases: 5. In DNA, the CDR3 is TGTGCCAGCAGCGTATCAGCGGGAGGGCAGTACTTC. This sequence encodes CASSVSAGGQYF.

This chain uses TRBV6-1 with TRBJ1-1; 8 bases align to TRBD1. Looked up from germline, CDR1 is MNHNS and CDR2 is SASEGT. V shed 8 bases, J shed 5 bases, and the junction held 13 bases outside the gene matches. The CDR3 runs to 15 residues. The CDR3 nucleotides are TGTGCCAGCGGGCGACAGGGGTGGGAGGGGACTGAAGCTTTCTTT. Its translation is CASGRQGWEGTEAFF.

The genes are TRBV30 and TRBJ2-1; 8 bases fit TRBD2. Trimming at V came to 3 bases and at J to 8 bases, leaving 12 bases not matched to a gene. The CDR3 has 15 amino acids. From germline, CDR1 is GTSNPN and CDR2 SVGIG (reference sequence). CDR3 amino acids: CAWRKPSGRGYEQFF. The CDR3 DNA sequence: TGTGCCTGGAGGAAGCCAAGCGGGAGAGGCTATGAGCAGTTCTTC.

The V gene is TRBV27, the J gene TRBJ2-7; 12 bases agree with TRBD2. CDR3 length: 14 amino acids. V dropped 5 bases and J dropped 4; count of bases not matched to a gene: 3. CDR1 MNHEY and CDR2 SMNVEV come from the germline V gene (reference sequence). CDR3 in amino acids: CASSPGLAGYEQYF. DNA of the CDR3: TGTGCCAGCAGTCCGGGACTAGCGGGTTACGAGCAGTACTTC.

The chain links TRBV25-1 to TRBJ1-3; D is uncertain. The length of the CDR3 is 13 residues. Germline CDR1 and CDR2: MGHDK and SYGVNS. The germline V and J ends were trimmed by 8 bases and 3 bases, with 11 bases remaining between them. CDR3 nucleotide sequence: TGTGCCAGCGAGGCAAGTGGTGGAAACACCATATATTTT. It yields the protein CASEASGGNTIYF.

V and J are TRBV5-1 and TRBJ2-2, with a tentative D call TRBD2 (6 bases). Trimming took off 2 bases at V and 7 bases at J, with 18 bases between the two ends. Germline lookup yields CDR1 SGHRS and CDR2 YFSETQ. This CDR3 contains 16 residues. The CDR3 sequence is CASSLELGLQGGELFF. Written as DNA, the CDR3 is TGCGCCAGCAGCTTAGAACTGGGACTTCAGGGCGGGGAGCTGTTTTTT.